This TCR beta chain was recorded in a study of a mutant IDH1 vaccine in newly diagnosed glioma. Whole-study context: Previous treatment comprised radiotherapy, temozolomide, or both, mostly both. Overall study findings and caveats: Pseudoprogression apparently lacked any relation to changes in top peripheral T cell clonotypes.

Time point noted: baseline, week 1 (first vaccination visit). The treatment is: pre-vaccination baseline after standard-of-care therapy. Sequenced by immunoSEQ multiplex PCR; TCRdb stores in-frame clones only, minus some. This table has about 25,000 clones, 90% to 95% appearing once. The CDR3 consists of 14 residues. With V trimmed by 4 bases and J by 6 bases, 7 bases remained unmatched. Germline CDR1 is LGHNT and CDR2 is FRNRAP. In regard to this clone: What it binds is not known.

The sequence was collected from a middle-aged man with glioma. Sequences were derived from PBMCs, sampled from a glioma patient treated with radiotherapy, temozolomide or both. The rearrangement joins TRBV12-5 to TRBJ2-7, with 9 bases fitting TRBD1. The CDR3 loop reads CASGSHRGPLEQYF. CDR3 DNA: TGTGCTAGTGGTTCCCACAGGGGGCCCCTCGAGCAGTACTTC.